This T cell receptor beta chain comes out of a study of beta chain features in type 1 diabetes. At the level of the study: On cell yields, gender and age, patients and healthy donors were similar. Sorted cells, more than 95,000,000 in number, were examined across all samples.

This clone was counted only a few times. Sorted populations all had greater than 95% purity. Expressed TCRB transcripts got sequenced, as all isolated RNA was reverse transcribed. Some clones are missing from TCRdb's copy, which holds only in-frame ones; the method was immunoSEQ multiplex PCR. The data show about 220,000 clones, with under 13% seen just once and approximately 1.3% held by the top ten. The CDR3 length is 15 residues. The germline V and J ends were trimmed by 2 bases and 1 base, with 11 bases remaining between them. Germline CDR1 and CDR2: LNHNV and YYDKDF (reference sequence). Sequences were obtained from central memory CD4+ T cells from blood. The chain links TRBV15 to TRBJ1-1; no firm D call. The TCR comes from a man aged 18-30 years in good health. CDR3 amino acids: CATSRFGGANTEAFF. CDR3 in DNA: TGTGCCACCAGCAGATTCGGAGGTGCGAACACTGAAGCTTTCTTT. Full variable domain (rest looked up from reference TRBV15 and TRBJ1-1): DAMVIQNPRYQVTQFGKPVTLSCSQTLNHNVMYWYQQKSSQAPKLLFHYYDKDFNNEADTPDNFQSRRPNTSFCFLDIRSPGLGDTAMYLCATSRFGGANTEAFFGQGTRLTVV.